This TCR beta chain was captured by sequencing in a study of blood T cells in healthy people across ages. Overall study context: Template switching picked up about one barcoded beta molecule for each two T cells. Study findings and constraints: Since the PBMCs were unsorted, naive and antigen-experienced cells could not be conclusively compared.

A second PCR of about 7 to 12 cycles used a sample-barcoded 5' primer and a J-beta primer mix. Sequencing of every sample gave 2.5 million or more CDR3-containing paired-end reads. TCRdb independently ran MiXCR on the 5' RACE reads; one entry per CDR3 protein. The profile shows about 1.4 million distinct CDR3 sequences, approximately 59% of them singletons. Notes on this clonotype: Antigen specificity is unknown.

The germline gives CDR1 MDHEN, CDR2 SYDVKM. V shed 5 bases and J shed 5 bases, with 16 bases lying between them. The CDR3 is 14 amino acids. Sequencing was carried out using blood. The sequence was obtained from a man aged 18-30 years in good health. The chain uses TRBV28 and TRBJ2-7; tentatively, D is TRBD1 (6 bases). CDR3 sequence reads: CASSQQGLKNEQYF. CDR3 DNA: TGTGCCAGCAGTCAACAGGGTTTAAAAAACGAGCAGTACTTC.